The source of this T cell receptor beta chain is a study of human T cells and chemical hapten exposure. The sample's time point: patch test 3, about 24 weeks after DPC sensitization. The treatment: therapeutic diphenylcyclopropenone sensitization with weekly scalp DPC. MiXCR was run by TCRdb on the RACE reads, yielding one entry per CDR3 protein. The sample yields roughly 89,000 distinct CDR3 sequences, approximately 11% seen once. Germline CDR1 is SGHAT and CDR2 is FQNNGV. V was trimmed by 4 bases and J by 6 bases, leaving 9 bases between them. The length of the CDR3 is 13 residues. The source material was whole blood, sampled in connection with sensitization to the hapten diphenylcyclopropenone (DPC). The source is a woman aged 25-40 years with alopecia areata. Some clones in this sample may be carry-over from other donors' samples. The J gene is TRBJ2-2, the V gene TRBV11-2; the D gene is possibly TRBD1 (6 bases). Here the CDR3 DNA reads TGTGCCAGCAGCTGGACAGTTTCCGGGGAGCTGTTTTTT. Translated: CASSWTVSGELFF.